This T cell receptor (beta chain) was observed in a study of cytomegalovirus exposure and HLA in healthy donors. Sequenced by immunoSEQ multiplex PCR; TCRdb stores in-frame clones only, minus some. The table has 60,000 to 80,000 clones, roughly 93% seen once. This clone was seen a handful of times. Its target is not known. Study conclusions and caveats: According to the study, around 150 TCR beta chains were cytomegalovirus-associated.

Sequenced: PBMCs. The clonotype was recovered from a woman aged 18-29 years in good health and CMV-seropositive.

CDR3 coding DNA: TGTGCCAGCAGTGGCGGTCGCATTATCTACGAGCAGTACTTC. This sequence encodes CASSGGRIIYEQYF. This chain uses TRBV21-1 with TRBJ2-7; TRBD2 is taken as the D call from the table, unchecked against the DNA. TRBV21-1 is a pseudogene segment. This CDR3 spans 14 amino acids.